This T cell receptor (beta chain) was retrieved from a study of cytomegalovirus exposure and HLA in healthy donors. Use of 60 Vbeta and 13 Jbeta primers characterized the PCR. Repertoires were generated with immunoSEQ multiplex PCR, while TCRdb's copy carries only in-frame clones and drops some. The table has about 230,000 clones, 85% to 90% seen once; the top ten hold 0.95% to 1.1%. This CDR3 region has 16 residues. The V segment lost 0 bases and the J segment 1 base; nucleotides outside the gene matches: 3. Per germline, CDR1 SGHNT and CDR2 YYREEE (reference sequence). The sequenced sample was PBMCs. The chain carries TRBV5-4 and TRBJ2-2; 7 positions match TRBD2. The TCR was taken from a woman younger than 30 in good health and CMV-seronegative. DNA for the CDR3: TGTGCCAGCAGCTTGGGGGGGGGACTGAACACCGGGGAGCTGTTTTTT. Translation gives CASSLGGGLNTGELFF.